A selection of T cell receptor beta chains follows, all from one sample in a study of cytomegalovirus exposure and HLA in healthy donors. Assay: immunoSEQ multiplex PCR; the TCRdb copy retains only in-frame clones and omits some. The repertoire holds approximately 120,000 clones, with around 80% as singletons. The sample was PBMCs. The receptors come from a female donor in good health and CMV-seronegative. The CDR3 runs from the conserved cysteine through the conserved F or W. A D gene is named only where the DNA matches it firmly. Size values are once, few and many counts, or a class for expanded clones, and some rows have none.

v_call	d_call	clone_size	j_call	cdr3_nt	cdr3_aa
TRBV4-1	-	once	TRBJ2-7	TGCGCCAGCAGCCAAGTCCGAGACAGGACCTACGAGCAGTACTTC	CASSQVRDRTYEQYF
TRBV10-3	-	-	TRBJ1-1	TGTGCCATCAGTCGTCGGGATAACACTGAAGCTTTCTTT	CAISRRDNTEAFF
TRBV10-2	TRBD1	-	TRBJ1-5	TGCGCCAGCAGTGAGTCGAGACAGGGGGCCTTTAGGAATCAGCCCCAGCATTTT	CASSESRQGAFRNQPQHF
TRBV5-8	TRBD1	-	TRBJ1-5	TGTGCCAGCAGCCAGGGACAGCCAAATCAGCCCCAGCATTTT	CASSQGQPNQPQHF
TRBV19	TRBD2	-	TRBJ2-3	TGTGCCAGTACCATGGGGCGGGGGGGCACAGATACGCAGTATTTT	CASTMGRGGTDTQYF
TRBV5-4	TRBD1	few	TRBJ2-7	TGTGCCAGCAGCCGGGACAGAAAAGCCTACGAGCAGTACTTC	CASSRDRKAYEQYF
TRBV4-2	TRBD1	-	TRBJ1-2	TGTGCCAGCAGCCAGGGGACAGCCTATGGCTACACCTTC	CASSQGTAYGYTF
TRBV6-5	-	-	TRBJ2-5	TGTGCCAGCAGCGCAGGGCGGGAGACCCAGTACTTC	CASSAGRETQYF
TRBV2	-	-	TRBJ1-2	TGTGCCACCTTTTCTGGGGCAGCCTATGGCTACACCTTC	CATFSGAAYGYTF
TRBV10-2	TRBD2	few	TRBJ2-5	TGCGCCAGCAGTGAGTCGACTAGCGGGAGGAGAGAGACCCAGTACTTC	CASSESTSGRRETQYF
TRBV4-2	-	few	TRBJ1-1	TGTGCCAGCAGCCAAGTTTCAGGGCGGCGTACTGAAGCTTTCTTT	CASSQVSGRRTEAFF